The 5 T cell receptor beta chains listed next were all sequenced from one sample in a study of tumor and adjacent non-tumor tissue in lung cancer. No cell sorting was done before RNA was extracted from the tissue. More than 3 cm separated this lung sample from the edge of the tumor. The library came from three nested PCR rounds adapted from ARM-PCR protocols. From the multiplex PCR reads, TCRdb called clonotypes with MiXCR, one entry per CDR3 protein. The sample includes tens of thousands of distinct CDR3 sequences, roughly 57% of them seen just once. Sequencing input: distant non-tumor lung tissue. These receptors were collected from an older man with non-small cell lung cancer.

This clonotype was seen many times. The DNA of the CDR3 is TGCAGCGTTGAAGTGAGCGCCTTTTATGAGCAGTTCTTC. It yields the protein CSVEVSAFYEQFF. The V and J genes are TRBV29-1 and TRBJ2-1; D is unresolved. The CDR3 covers 13 residues. Deletions cut 1 base from V and 8 bases from J, with 12 bases between. CDR1 and CDR2 from the germline V gene are SQVTM and ANQGSEA.

This clonotype was detected ten times or more. The chain recombines TRBV11-2 with TRBJ2-1; the D is unclear. The CDR3 totals 13 residues. CDR1 is SGHAT, CDR2 FQNNGV, per germline. Between the trimmed V and J ends, which lost 0 bases and 5 bases, there was a span of 5 bases. This CDR3 is CASSLDRDNEQFF. The CDR3 DNA is TGTGCCAGCAGCTTAGATCGAGACAATGAGCAGTTCTTC.

Worth noting for this clonotype: A single base separates this from a much larger clone, so it may be a read error. The chain is built from TRBV20-1 and TRBJ2-3, with 7 bases matching TRBD1. The length of the CDR3 is 14 residues. The V and J ends lost 6 bases and 6 bases, in that order; junction bases with no gene match: 12. CDR1 DFQATT and CDR2 SNEGSKA come from the germline V gene (reference sequence). CDR3 loop: CSAKRQGAGDTQYF. The CDR3, as DNA: TGCAGTGCGAAACGACAGGGCGCTGGGGATACGCAGTATTTT.

Note on this clonotype: The conserved closing phenylalanine or tryptophan is absent in this CDR3, likely reflecting a read error. Because the CDR3's place on the DNA is in doubt, the DNA is left out and the CDR3 is given as listed by TCRdb. CDR3 in amino acids: CASSPRGAESLNYGYSL. The rearrangement joins TRBV4-1 to TRBJ1-2. The CDR3 has 17 residues if both end residues are counted. Germline loops: CDR1 MGHRA, CDR2 YSYEKL.

This chain connects TRBV11-2 to TRBJ2-5; unclear D gene. This CDR3 is 14 amino acids long. With 2 bases removed from V and 4 bases from J, the gap between germline ends came to 11 bases. Germline V gene sequence: CDR1 SGHAT, CDR2 FQNNGV. DNA for the CDR3: TGTGCCAGCAGCTTATTCTCTGGTCTAGAGACCCAGTACTTC. It translates to CASSLFSGLETQYF.